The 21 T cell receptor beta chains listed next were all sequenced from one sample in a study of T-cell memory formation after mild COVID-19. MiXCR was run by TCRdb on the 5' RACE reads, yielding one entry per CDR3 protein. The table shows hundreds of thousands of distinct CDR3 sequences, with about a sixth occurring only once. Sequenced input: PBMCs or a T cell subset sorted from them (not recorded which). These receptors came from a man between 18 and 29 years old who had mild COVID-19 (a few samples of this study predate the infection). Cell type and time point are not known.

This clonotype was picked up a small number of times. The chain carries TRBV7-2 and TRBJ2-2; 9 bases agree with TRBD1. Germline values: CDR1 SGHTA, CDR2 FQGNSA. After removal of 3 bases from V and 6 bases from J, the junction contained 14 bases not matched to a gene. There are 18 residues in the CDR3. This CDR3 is CASSLFGGYRGRSGELFF. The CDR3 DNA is TGTGCCAGCAGCTTGTTCGGCGGTTACAGGGGGCGTTCCGGGGAGCTGTTTTTT.

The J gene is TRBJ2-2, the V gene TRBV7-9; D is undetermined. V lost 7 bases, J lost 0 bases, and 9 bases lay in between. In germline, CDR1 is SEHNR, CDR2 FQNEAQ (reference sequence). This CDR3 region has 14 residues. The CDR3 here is CASTRLTNTGELFF. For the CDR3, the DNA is TGTGCCAGCACCCGCCTAACGAACACCGGGGAGCTGTTTTTT.

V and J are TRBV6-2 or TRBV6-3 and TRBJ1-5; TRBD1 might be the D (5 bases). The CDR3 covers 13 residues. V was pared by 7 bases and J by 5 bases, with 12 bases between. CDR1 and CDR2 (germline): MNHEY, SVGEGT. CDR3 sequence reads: CASIAGGDQPQHF. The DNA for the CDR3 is TGTGCCAGCATAGCGGGGGGTGATCAGCCCCAGCATTTT.

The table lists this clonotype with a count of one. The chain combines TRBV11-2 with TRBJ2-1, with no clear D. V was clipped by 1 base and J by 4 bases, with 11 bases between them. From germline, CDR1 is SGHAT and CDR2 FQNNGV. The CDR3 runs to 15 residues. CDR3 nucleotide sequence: TGTGCCAGCAGCTTAGTCGGTCTCAGATACAATGAGCAGTTCTTC. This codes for CASSLVGLRYNEQFF.

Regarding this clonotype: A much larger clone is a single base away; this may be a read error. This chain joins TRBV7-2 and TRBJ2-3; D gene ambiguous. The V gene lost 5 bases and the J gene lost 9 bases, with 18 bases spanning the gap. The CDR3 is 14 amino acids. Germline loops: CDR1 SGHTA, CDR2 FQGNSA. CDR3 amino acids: CASSPAAMGRTQYF. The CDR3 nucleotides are TGTGCCAGCAGCCCCGCCGCCATGGGTCGGACGCAGTATTTT.

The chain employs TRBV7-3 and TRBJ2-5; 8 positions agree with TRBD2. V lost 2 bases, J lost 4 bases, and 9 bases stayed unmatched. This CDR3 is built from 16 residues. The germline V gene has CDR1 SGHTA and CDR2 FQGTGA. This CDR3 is CASSLGVAGLGETQYF. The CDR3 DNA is TGTGCCAGCAGCTTAGGGGTAGCGGGGCTCGGAGAGACCCAGTACTTC.

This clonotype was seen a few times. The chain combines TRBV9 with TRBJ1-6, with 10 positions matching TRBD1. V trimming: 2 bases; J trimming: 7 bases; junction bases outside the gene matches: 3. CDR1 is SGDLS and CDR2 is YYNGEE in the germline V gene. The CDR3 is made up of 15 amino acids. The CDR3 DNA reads TGTGCCAGCAGCGTTTCGGGACAGGGGAATTCACCCCTCCACTTT. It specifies CASSVSGQGNSPLHF.

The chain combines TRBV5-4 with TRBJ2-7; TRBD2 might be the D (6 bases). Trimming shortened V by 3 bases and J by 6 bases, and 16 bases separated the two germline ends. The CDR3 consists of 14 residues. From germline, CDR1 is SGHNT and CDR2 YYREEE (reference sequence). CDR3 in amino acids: CASSSGGGYGEQYF. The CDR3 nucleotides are TGTGCCAGCAGCTCTGGTGGGGGGTACGGCGAGCAGTACTTC.

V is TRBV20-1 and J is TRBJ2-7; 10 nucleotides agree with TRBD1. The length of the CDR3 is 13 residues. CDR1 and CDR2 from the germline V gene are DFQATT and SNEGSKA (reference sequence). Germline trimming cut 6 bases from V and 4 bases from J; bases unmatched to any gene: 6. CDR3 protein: CSADRGRGYEQYF. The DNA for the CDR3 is TGCAGTGCCGACAGGGGGCGCGGTTACGAGCAGTACTTC.

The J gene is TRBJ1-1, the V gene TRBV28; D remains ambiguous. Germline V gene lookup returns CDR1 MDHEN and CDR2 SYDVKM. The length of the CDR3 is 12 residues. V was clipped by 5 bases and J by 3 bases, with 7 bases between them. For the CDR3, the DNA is TGTGCCAGCAGTCCTATGCACACTGAAGCTTTCTTT. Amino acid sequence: CASSPMHTEAFF.

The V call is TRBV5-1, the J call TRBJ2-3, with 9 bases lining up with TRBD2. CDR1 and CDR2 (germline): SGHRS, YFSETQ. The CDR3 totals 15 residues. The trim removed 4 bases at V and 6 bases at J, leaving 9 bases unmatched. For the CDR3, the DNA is TGCGCCAGCAGCCCGATTAGCGGGGGCGATGATACGCAGTATTTT. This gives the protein CASSPISGGDDTQYF.

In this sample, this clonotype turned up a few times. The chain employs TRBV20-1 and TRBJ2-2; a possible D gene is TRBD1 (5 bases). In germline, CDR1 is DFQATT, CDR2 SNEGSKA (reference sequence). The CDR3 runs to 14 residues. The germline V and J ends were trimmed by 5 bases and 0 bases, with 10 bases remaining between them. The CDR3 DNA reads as TGCAGTGCTCAGAGCAGGGCGAACACCGGGGAGCTGTTTTTT. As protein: CSAQSRANTGELFF.

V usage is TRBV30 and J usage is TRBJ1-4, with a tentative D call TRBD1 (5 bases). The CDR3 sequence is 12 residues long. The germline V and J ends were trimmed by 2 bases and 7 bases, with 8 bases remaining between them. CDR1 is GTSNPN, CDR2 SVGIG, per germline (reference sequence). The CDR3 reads CAWSMGGEKLFF. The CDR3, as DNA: TGTGCCTGGAGTATGGGGGGTGAAAAACTGTTTTTT.

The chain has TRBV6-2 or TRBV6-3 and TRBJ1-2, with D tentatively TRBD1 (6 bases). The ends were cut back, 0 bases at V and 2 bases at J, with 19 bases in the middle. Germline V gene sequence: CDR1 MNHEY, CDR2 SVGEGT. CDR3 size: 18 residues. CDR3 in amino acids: CASSYSMLGGQTNYGYTF. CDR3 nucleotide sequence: TGTGCCAGCAGTTACTCTATGCTCGGGGGCCAAACCAACTATGGCTACACCTTC.

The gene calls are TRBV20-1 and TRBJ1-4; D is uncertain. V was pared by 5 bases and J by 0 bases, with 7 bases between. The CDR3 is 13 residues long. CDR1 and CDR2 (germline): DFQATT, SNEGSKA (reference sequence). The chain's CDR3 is CSALGATNEKLFF. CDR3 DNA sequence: TGCAGTGCTCTGGGAGCAACTAATGAAAAACTGTTTTTT.

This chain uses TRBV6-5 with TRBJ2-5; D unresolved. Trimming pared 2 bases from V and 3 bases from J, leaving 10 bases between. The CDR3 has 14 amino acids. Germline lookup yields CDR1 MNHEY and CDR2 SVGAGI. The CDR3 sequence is CASSYTVAKETQYF. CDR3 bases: TGTGCCAGCAGTTACACGGTAGCCAAAGAGACCCAGTACTTC.

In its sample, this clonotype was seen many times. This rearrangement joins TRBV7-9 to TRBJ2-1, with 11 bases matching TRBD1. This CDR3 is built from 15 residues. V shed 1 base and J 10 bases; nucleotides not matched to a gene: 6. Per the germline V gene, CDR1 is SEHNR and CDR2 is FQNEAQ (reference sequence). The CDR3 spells CASSLVGQGGPEQFF. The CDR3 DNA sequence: TGTGCCAGCAGCTTAGTGGGACAGGGGGGCCCAGAGCAGTTCTTC.

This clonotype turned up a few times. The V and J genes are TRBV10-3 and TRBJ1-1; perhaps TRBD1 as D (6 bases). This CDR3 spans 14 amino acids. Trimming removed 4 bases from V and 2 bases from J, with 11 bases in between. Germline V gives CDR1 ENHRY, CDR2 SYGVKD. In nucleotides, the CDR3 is TGTGCCATCAGTGTGACAGGCTACAACACTGAAGCTTTCTTT. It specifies CAISVTGYNTEAFF.

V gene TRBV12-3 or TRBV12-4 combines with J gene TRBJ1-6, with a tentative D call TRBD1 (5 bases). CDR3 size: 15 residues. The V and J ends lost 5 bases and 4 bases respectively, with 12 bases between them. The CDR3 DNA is TGTGCCAGCAGTACTCAGGGTTCGTATAATTCACCCCTCCACTTT. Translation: CASSTQGSYNSPLHF.

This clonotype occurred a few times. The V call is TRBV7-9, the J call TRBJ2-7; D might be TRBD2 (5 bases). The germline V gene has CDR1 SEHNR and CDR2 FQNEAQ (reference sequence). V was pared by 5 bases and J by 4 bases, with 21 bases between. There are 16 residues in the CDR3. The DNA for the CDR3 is TGTGCCAGCAGCCCGCCTTTATCCCGGGATCAGTACGAGCAGTACTTC. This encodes CASSPPLSRDQYEQYF.

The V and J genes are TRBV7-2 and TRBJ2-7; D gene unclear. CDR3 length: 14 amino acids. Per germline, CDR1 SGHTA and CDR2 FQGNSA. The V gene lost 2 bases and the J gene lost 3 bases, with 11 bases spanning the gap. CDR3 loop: CASSLPGRLYEQYF. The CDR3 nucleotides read TGTGCCAGCAGCTTACCCGGACGGCTCTACGAGCAGTACTTC.